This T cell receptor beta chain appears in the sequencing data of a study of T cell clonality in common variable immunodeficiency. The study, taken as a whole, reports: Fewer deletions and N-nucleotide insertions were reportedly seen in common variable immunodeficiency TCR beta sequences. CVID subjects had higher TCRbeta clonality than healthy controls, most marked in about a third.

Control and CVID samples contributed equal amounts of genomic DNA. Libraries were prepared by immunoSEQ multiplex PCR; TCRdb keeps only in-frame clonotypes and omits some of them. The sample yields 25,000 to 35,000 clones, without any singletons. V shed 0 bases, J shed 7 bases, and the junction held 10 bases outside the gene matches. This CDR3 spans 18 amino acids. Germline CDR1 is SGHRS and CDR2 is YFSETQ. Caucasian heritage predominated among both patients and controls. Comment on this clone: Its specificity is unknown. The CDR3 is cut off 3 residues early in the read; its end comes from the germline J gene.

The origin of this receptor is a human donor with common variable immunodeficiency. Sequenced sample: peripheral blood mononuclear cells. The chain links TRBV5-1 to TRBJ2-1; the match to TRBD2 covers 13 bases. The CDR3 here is CASSLGTSGRNMWNEQFF. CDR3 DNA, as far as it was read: TGCGCCAGCAGCTTGGGGACTAGCGGGAGAAACATGTGGAATGAG.